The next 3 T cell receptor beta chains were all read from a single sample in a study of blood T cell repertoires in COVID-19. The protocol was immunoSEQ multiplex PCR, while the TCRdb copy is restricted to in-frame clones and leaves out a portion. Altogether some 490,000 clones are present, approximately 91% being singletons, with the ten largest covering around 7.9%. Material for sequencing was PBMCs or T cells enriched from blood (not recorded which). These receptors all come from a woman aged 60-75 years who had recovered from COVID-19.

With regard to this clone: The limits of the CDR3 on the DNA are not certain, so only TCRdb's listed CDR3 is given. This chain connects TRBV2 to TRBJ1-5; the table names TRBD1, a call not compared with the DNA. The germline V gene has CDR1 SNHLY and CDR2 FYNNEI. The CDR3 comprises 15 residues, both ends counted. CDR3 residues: CASSDWVGQGAEEHF.

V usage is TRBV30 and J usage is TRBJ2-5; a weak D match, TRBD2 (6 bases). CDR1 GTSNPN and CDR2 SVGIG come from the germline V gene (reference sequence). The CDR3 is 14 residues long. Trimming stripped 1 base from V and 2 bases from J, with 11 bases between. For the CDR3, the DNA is TGTGCCTGGAGTGAGGGGAGGCCACAAGAGACCCAGTACTTC. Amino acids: CAWSEGRPQETQYF. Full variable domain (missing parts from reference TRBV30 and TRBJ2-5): SQTIHQWPATLVQPVGSPLSLECTVEGTSNPNLYWYRQAAGRGLQLLFYSVGIGQISSEVPQNLSASRPQDRQFILSSKKLLLSDSGFYLCAWSEGRPQETQYFGPGTRLLVL.

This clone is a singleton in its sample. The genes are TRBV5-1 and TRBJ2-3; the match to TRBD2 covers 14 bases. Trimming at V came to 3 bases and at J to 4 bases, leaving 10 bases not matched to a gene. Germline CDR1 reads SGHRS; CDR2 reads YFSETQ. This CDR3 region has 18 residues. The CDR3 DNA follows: TGCGCCAGCAGCTGGGGACTAGCGGGGGTATCCCGTCCAGATACGCAGTATTTT. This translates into CASSWGLAGVSRPDTQYF.